This entry lists 21 T cell receptor beta chains sequenced from one sample in a study of identifying expanded T cells in peripheral blood. The repertoire was sequenced with immunoSEQ multiplex PCR; TCRdb's copy has only in-frame clones and lacks some. Of approximately 100,000 clones listed, about 87% are singletons. The sample comprised blood. Receptors were obtained from a person aged 18 to 70 in good health.

The chain couples TRBV7-3 to TRBJ1-4; TRBD1 aligns across 7 bases. J lost 7 bases, V lost 4 bases, and 12 bases had no gene match. The CDR3 totals 16 residues. From germline, CDR1 is SGHTA and CDR2 FQGTGA. The CDR3 here is CASSSFTGAHGEKLFF. In DNA form, the CDR3 reads TGTGCCAGCAGCTCCTTTACAGGGGCCCATGGTGAAAAACTGTTTTTT.

The gene calls are TRBV28 and TRBJ2-5; possibly TRBD2 for D (7 bases). V was trimmed by 3 bases and J by 5 bases, leaving 16 bases between them. Germline loops: CDR1 MDHEN, CDR2 SYDVKM. This CDR3 is built from 15 residues. The CDR3 loop is CASSFDPGGRETQYF. In DNA form, the CDR3 reads TGTGCCAGCAGTTTTGATCCGGGGGGCCGGGAGACCCAGTACTTC.

The V call is TRBV15, the J call TRBJ2-5, with 7 bases aligning to TRBD1. Germline lookup yields CDR1 LNHNV and CDR2 YYDKDF (reference sequence). This CDR3 spans 12 amino acids. V lost 6 bases and J lost 4; bases outside the gene matches: 2. The CDR3 DNA sequence: TGTGCCACCAGAGGGGGCCCAGAGACCCAGTACTTC. As protein: CATRGGPETQYF.

This chain uses TRBV25-1 with TRBJ2-5; tentatively, D is TRBD1 (6 bases). V was trimmed by 5 bases and J by 3 bases, leaving 22 bases between them. CDR3 size: 17 residues. Looked up from germline, CDR1 is MGHDK and CDR2 is SYGVNS. This CDR3 reads CASSKPTDRTTEETQYF. In nucleotides, the CDR3 is TGTGCCAGCAGTAAACCCACCGACAGGACAACCGAAGAGACCCAGTACTTC.

In nucleotides, the CDR3 is TGTGCCTGGGGGGGAAATAGCAATCAGCCCCAGCATTTT. Translating gives CAWGGNSNQPQHF. This chain connects TRBV30 to TRBJ1-5, with D possibly matching TRBD1 (5 bases). The germline V and J ends were trimmed by 5 bases and 0 bases, with 8 bases remaining between them. This CDR3 region has 13 residues. Germline V gene data show CDR1 as GTSNPN and CDR2 as SVGIG (reference sequence).

In this sample, this clone turned up a few times. This chain uses TRBV27 with TRBJ2-3; TRBD2 agrees at 15 bases. Germline V gives CDR1 MNHEY, CDR2 SMNVEV (reference sequence). With 7 bases clipped from V and 3 bases from J, the junction kept 11 bases outside the gene matches. The CDR3 totals 18 residues. CDR3 DNA: TGTGCCAGCAAATCCGGGACTAGCGGGAGGCCTCAAACAGATACGCAGTATTTT. It codes for CASKSGTSGRPQTDTQYF.

Of note for this clone: At the DNA level, this CDR3 is encoded by other sequences in the same sample as well. The chain joins TRBV15 to TRBJ2-3; maybe TRBD1 (6 bases). Germline CDR1 is LNHNV and CDR2 is YYDKDF (reference sequence). With 3 bases removed from V and 1 base from J, the gap between germline ends came to 14 bases. The CDR3 has 16 amino acids. For the CDR3, the DNA is TGTGCCACCAGCAGGGGGACACTAGACCGCACAGATACGCAGTATTTT. As protein: CATSRGTLDRTDTQYF.

The V call is TRBV2, the J call TRBJ1-1; 9 nucleotides match TRBD1. The CDR3 totals 14 residues. Germline lookup yields CDR1 SNHLY and CDR2 FYNNEI. Trimming cost V 7 bases and J 10 bases; bases outside gene matches: 13. The chain's CDR3 is CASILGGQGRAAFF. The CDR3, as DNA: TGTGCCAGCATCCTTGGGGGACAGGGCAGAGCAGCTTTCTTT. Looking up the rest from reference TRBV2 and TRBJ1-1 gives the full variable domain: EPEVTQTPSHQVTQMGQEVILRCVPISNHLYFYWYRQILGQKVEFLVSFYNNEISEKSEIFDDQFSVERPDGSNFTLKIRSTKLEDSAMYFCASILGGQGRAAFFGQGTRLTVV.

The chain employs TRBV6-6 and TRBJ1-1; perhaps TRBD1 as D (5 bases). CDR3 length: 14 amino acids. The V and J ends lost 0 bases and 2 bases respectively, with 7 bases between them. The germline gives CDR1 MNHNY, CDR2 SVGAGI (reference sequence). CDR3 region: CASSYSGRNTEAFF. CDR3 DNA sequence: TGTGCCAGCAGTTACTCGGGGCGAAACACTGAAGCTTTCTTT.

This CDR3 reads CASSLTENTEAFF. CDR3 DNA sequence: TGTGCCAGCAGCTTGACGGAGAACACTGAAGCTTTCTTT. The genes are TRBV5-6 and TRBJ1-1; D is uncertain. The germline CDR1 and CDR2 sequences are SGHDT and YYEEEE. The CDR3 runs 13 residues. V lost 1 base and J lost 1, with 5 bases in between.

V gene TRBV13 combines with J gene TRBJ1-2; D not resolved. V was cut by 1 base and J by 3 bases, with 12 bases left in between. The CDR3 is made up of 15 amino acids. Germline CDR1 is PRHDT and CDR2 is FYEKMQ (reference sequence). The CDR3 nucleotides are TGTGCCAGCAGCTTAGAGCCCACGGGCCACTATGGCTACACCTTC. It is translated as CASSLEPTGHYGYTF.

This clone appeared a few times. The CDR3 region is CAISPPGLNYEQYF. The CDR3 nucleotides read TGTGCCATCAGCCCACCAGGACTAAACTACGAGCAGTACTTC. This chain joins TRBV10-3 and TRBJ2-7, with D possibly matching TRBD2 (6 bases). Germline V gene lookup returns CDR1 ENHRY and CDR2 SYGVKD. Trimming removed 6 bases from V and 3 bases from J, with 15 bases in between. CDR3 length equals 14 residues.

The rearrangement links TRBV7-6 to TRBJ1-3; D ambiguous. The CDR3 loop spans 11 amino acids. The germline CDR1 and CDR2 sequences are SGHVS and FNYEAQ. The germline V and J ends were trimmed by 7 bases and 4 bases, with 5 bases remaining between them. The CDR3 spells CASTAGNTIYF. The CDR3 DNA is TGTGCCAGCACCGCCGGAAACACCATATATTTT.

The chain recombines TRBV19 with TRBJ2-3, with D hard to call. This CDR3 comprises 13 residues. The germline V gene has CDR1 LNHDA and CDR2 SQIVND (reference sequence). V lost 9 bases and J lost 5, with 15 bases in between. CDR3 nucleotide sequence: TGTGCCAGCCAGAGACGCGTGCAAGATACGCAGTATTTT. Amino acid sequence: CASQRRVQDTQYF.

The table lists this clone with a count of one. This rearrangement joins TRBV28 to TRBJ2-7; D is ambiguous. The germline V and J ends were trimmed by 4 bases and 0 bases, with 10 bases remaining between them. Per the germline V gene, CDR1 is MDHEN and CDR2 is SYDVKM. The CDR3 is 14 amino acids. CDR3 amino acids: CASSSPGVSYEQYF. The CDR3 DNA sequence: TGTGCCAGCAGTTCCCCTGGGGTCTCCTACGAGCAGTACTTC.

This chain uses TRBV27 with TRBJ1-5; no firm D call. The CDR3 spans 14 residues. The V end was cut by 5 bases, the J end by 0 bases, with 8 bases between. Germline CDR1 reads MNHEY; CDR2 reads SMNVEV (reference sequence). CDR3 loop: CASSPGLSNQPQHF. In nucleotides, the CDR3 is TGTGCCAGCAGTCCGGGTCTTAGCAATCAGCCCCAGCATTTT.

The chain is built from TRBV6-5 and TRBJ1-6; D remains unclear. Germline CDR1 MNHEY, CDR2 SVGAGI. CDR3 length equals 14 residues. The V end was cut by 0 bases, the J end by 9 bases, with 9 bases between. The CDR3 nucleotides read TGTGCCAGCAGTTACTCTACCCCAGGTTCACCCCTCCACTTT. As protein: CASSYSTPGSPLHF.

The genes are TRBV19 and TRBJ2-4, with D perhaps TRBD1 (5 bases). Germline V CDR1 and CDR2: LNHDA, SQIVND (reference sequence). The CDR3 consists of 15 residues. V was cut by 7 bases and J by 0 bases, with 13 bases left in between. The CDR3 DNA is TGTGCCAGTATTTGGCAGGGAATAGCCAAAAACATTCAGTACTTC. Translated, it gives CASIWQGIAKNIQYF.

This clone has a handful of counts. V usage is TRBV5-4 and J usage is TRBJ2-7; 9 bases align to TRBD2. Germline values: CDR1 SGHNT, CDR2 YYREEE (reference sequence). Germline trimming cut 2 bases from V and 6 bases from J; bases unmatched to any gene: 3. The CDR3 covers 13 residues. The CDR3 is CASSFGTSLEQYF. DNA for the CDR3: TGTGCCAGCAGCTTTGGGACTAGCCTCGAGCAGTACTTC.

In DNA, the CDR3 is TGTGCCAGCAGCCCACAGGGGTTCACCGGGGAGCTGTTTTTT. Amino acid sequence: CASSPQGFTGELFF. The J gene is TRBJ2-2, the V gene TRBV9; 7 bases align to TRBD1. Germline assignment: CDR1 SGDLS and CDR2 YYNGEE. This CDR3 has 14 residues. The V and J ends lost 4 bases and 4 bases, in that order; junction bases with no gene match: 4. The complete variable domain, with remaining parts taken from reference TRBV9 and TRBJ2-2, reads DSGVTQTPKHLITATGQRVTLRCSPRSGDLSVYWYQQSLDQGLQFLIQYYNGEERAKGNILERFSAQQFPDLHSELNLSSLELGDSALYFCASSPQGFTGELFFGEGSRLTVL.

V and J are TRBV5-1 and TRBJ1-3, with a weak D call TRBD1 (6 bases). The CDR3 is 16 amino acids. Trimming removed 1 base at V and 1 base at J, with 12 bases between. CDR1 and CDR2 (germline): SGHRS, YFSETQ. Here the CDR3 reads CASSLQGPQSGNTIYF. The CDR3 bases are TGCGCCAGCAGCTTGCAGGGGCCGCAATCTGGAAACACCATATATTTT.